The clone carrying this T cell receptor (beta chain) was seen many times. Its antigen is not known. The sample originates from a study of T-cell reconstitution after alpha-beta-depleted transplantation in children. Notes on the study in general: Certain patients had high TCRbeta diversity at day 60, and it came from recipient T cells and thymic progenitors that survived. Expanded graft clones, several hundred of them, were reportedly the source of alpha-beta T cells about two months after transplant. Diversity and T-cell counts at one year after transplant derived mostly from new T cells.

Using unique molecular identifiers, the investigators prepared the TCRbeta library. TCRdb fed the PCR reads into MiXCR, producing one record per CDR3 protein. The repertoire holds roughly 400,000 distinct CDR3 sequences, with roughly two fifths as singletons. Germline V gives CDR1 SEHNR, CDR2 FQNEAQ (reference sequence). V trimming: 6 bases; J trimming: 3 bases; junction bases outside the gene matches: 2. The CDR3 is 14 amino acids. The chain employs TRBV7-9 and TRBJ2-5, with TRBD2 matching over 12 bases. This TCR came from a girl aged 2 to 9 with aplastic anemia, due to receive a stem cell transplant. Specimen: PBMCs, collected before TCRalphabeta/CD19-depleted stem cell transplant. DNA for the CDR3: TGTGCCAGCAGATCTAGCGGGAGGGAAGAGACCCAGTACTTC. Residues: CASRSSGREETQYF.